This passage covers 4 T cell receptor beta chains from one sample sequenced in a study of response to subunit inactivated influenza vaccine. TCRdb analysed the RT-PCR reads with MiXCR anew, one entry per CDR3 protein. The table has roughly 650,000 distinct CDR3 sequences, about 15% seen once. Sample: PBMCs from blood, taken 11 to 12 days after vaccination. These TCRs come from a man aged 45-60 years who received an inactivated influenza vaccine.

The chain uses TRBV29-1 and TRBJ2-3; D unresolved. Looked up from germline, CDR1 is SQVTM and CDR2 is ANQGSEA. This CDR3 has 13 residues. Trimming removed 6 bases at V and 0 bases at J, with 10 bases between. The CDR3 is CSVDTYSTDTQYF. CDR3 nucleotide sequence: TGCAGCGTCGATACGTATAGCACAGATACGCAGTATTTT.

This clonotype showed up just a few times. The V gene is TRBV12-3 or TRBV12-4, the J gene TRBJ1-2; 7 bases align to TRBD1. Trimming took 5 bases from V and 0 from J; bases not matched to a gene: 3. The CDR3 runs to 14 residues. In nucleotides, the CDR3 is TGTGCCAGCAGTAGACAGGGATCTAACTATGGCTACACCTTC. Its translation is CASSRQGSNYGYTF.

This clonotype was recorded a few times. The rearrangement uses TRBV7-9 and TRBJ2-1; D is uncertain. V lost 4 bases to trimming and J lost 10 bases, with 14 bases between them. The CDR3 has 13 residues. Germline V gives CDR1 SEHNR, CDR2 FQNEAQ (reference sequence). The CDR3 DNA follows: TGTGCCAGCAGCTCTTCGAGAATGGGGGAGCAGTTCTTC. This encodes CASSSSRMGEQFF. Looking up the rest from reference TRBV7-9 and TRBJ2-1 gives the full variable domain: DTGVSQNPRHKITKRGQNVTFRCDPISEHNRLYWYRQTLGQGPEFLTYFQNEAQLEKSRLLSDRFSAERPKGSFSTLEIQRTEQGDSAMYLCASSSSRMGEQFFGPGTRLTVL.

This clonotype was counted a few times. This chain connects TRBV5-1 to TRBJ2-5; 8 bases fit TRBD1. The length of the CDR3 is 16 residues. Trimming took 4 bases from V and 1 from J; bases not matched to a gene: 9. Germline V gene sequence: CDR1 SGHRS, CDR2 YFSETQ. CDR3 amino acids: CASSRTGDRGQETQYF. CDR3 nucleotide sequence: TGCGCCAGCAGCCGCACCGGAGACAGGGGCCAAGAGACCCAGTACTTC.